The rows below give T cell receptor beta chains drawn from one sample of a study of early T cells in non-severe SARS-CoV-2 infection. Each CDR3 protein gets one entry after TCRdb re-called the 5' RACE reads with MiXCR. This table holds fewer than 95,000 distinct CDR3 sequences, 16% found once. The specimen was whole blood, collected at baseline. These TCRs come from an adult who was a healthcare worker with PCR-confirmed SARS-CoV-2 infection or an uninfected control (not recorded which). Each CDR3 is given with its conserved first and last residue. D genes are given only for firm matches. Size is omitted from some rows. Given values are once, few, many or a class for expanded clones.

few TRBD1 TRBJ2-7 TRBV20-1 TGCAGTGCTAGATGGGGACAGGTCGGGGAAATACCCTACGAGCAGTACTTC CSARWGQVGEIPYEQYF
. . TRBJ2-7 TRBV28 TGTGCCAGCAGTTTAACCCCGACAGGACTTACCTACGAGCAGTACTTC CASSLTPTGLTYEQYF
. . TRBJ2-3 TRBV4-2 TGTGCCAGCAGCCAAGAGGTCTGGGAGGTCGCAGATACGCAGTATTTT CASSQEVWEVADTQYF
few . TRBJ2-7 TRBV30 TGTGCCTGGGGGACGGCGGCCTACGAGCAGTACTTC CAWGTAAYEQYF
few TRBD2 TRBJ2-3 TRBV20-1 TGCAGTGCTAGAGGACTAGCGGCTGCGGATACGCAGTATTTT CSARGLAAADTQYF
. . TRBJ2-5 TRBV20-1 TGCAGTGCTAGCCCCACAGGTCCGGAGACCCAGTACTTC CSASPTGPETQYF
few . TRBJ2-7 TRBV15 TGTGCCACCGGGAAGAGGCAAAGGGGGTATATACCCATTCACGAGCAGTACTTC CATGKRQRGYIPIHEQYF
many . TRBJ2-5 TRBV28 TGTGCCAGCAAGGCCTCCCACCACGGGGTGACCCAGTACTTC CASKASHHGVTQYF
few . TRBJ2-1 TRBV19 TGTGCCAGTAGTATTAGCGAGACCTACAATGAGCAGTTCTTC CASSISETYNEQFF
. . TRBJ1-3 TRBV20-1 TGCAGTGCTAGTCCGGCAGTCTACTCTGAAAACACCATATATTTT CSASPAVYSENTIYF
few . TRBJ2-7 TRBV7-2 TGTGCCAGCAGAAGACAGAGCTCCTACGAGCAGTACTTC CASRRQSSYEQYF
. TRBD2 TRBJ2-1 TRBV20-1 TGCAGTGCTAGGGGCGCTAACAACGGGAGGGCGTCTGGTGAGCAGTTCTTC CSARGANNGRASGEQFF
. TRBD2 TRBJ2-3 TRBV11-3 TGTGCCAGCAGCGCTACGGGTGGGCGGGAGCCAGATACGCAGTATTTT CASSATGGREPDTQYF
few . TRBJ2-1 TRBV7-9 TGTGCCAGCAGCTTCGGGCGGGACCTAATGTTCTTC CASSFGRDLMFF
few TRBD2 TRBJ2-7 TRBV4-1 TGCGCCAGCAGCCAAGATGGGACTAGCGGGAGGCTGGAGCAGTACTTC CASSQDGTSGRLEQYF
. . TRBJ2-7 TRBV7-9 TGTGCCAGCAGCCCCGTGAGTAGCGGAACCTACGAGCAGTACTTC CASSPVSSGTYEQYF
many TRBD2 TRBJ2-3 TRBV7-2 TGTGCCAGCAGCTACCCCTCGCTAGCGGGAGGTCCTTCTAGCACAGATACGCAGTATTTT CASSYPSLAGGPSSTDTQYF
. . TRBJ1-5 TRBV9 TGTGCCAGCAGTACAGGCCATAGCAATCAGCCCCAGCATTTT CASSTGHSNQPQHF
. . TRBJ2-7 TRBV20-1 TGCAGTGCTTATCAGAGGGTTTCCTACGAGCAGTACTTC CSAYQRVSYEQYF
. TRBD1 TRBJ2-7 TRBV5-6 TGTGCCAGCAGCGCCGGGACAGGGGTGTTCTACGAGCAGTACTTC CASSAGTGVFYEQYF
. . TRBJ2-2 TRBV4-3 TGCGCCAGCAGCCAAGAAGTATTGAGGGCCCTTAACACCGGGGAGCTGTTTTTT CASSQEVLRALNTGELFF
. TRBD1 TRBJ2-1 TRBV7-2 TGTGCCAGCAGCTCCTGGACAGGGAGCTCCTACAATGAGCAGTTCTTC CASSSWTGSSYNEQFF
many TRBD2 TRBJ2-1 TRBV6-5 TGTGCCAGCAGGTACTCCGGGGGGACTTACTACAATGAGCAGTTCTTC CASRYSGGTYYNEQFF
few . TRBJ1-1 TRBV10-3 TGTGCCACGGGCGAACGGGTATACACTGAAGCTTTCTTT CATGERVYTEAFF
. TRBD2 TRBJ2-3 TRBV20-1 TGCAGTGCCTTCGACCCCGGGAGACTAGCGGTCACAGATACGCAGTATTTT CSAFDPGRLAVTDTQYF
few . TRBJ2-7 TRBV11-2 TGTGCCAGCAGCTTAAGGTCCGAGCAGTACTTC CASSLRSEQYF
few . TRBJ1-5 TRBV4-3 TGCGCCAGCAGCCAAGACAGGTTCGGCCAGCCCCAGCATTTT CASSQDRFGQPQHF
. TRBD1 TRBJ2-2 TRBV7-8 TGTGCCAGCAGCCCCCGGGACAGGGTTGTAACCGGGGAGCTGTTTTTT CASSPRDRVVTGELFF
few . TRBJ2-5 TRBV21-1 TGTGCCAGCAGGATACAGGGGGCAGGAGAGGAGACCCAGTACTTC CASRIQGAGEETQYF
. . TRBJ2-5 TRBV6-5 TGTGCCAGCAGTTCGACCCGCGAGACCCAGTACTTC CASSSTRETQYF
. . TRBJ2-2 TRBV4-3 TGCGCCAGCAGCCAAGCTCCAGGCGGCACCGGGGAGCTGTTTTTT CASSQAPGGTGELFF
many TRBD1 TRBJ2-7 TRBV9 TGTGCCAGCAGCGTGTCCCCCGGGACAGGGGTTTACGAGCAGTACTTC CASSVSPGTGVYEQYF
. . TRBJ1-1 TRBV7-9 TGTGCCAGCACCGAGGGGACTGAAGCTTTCTTT CASTEGTEAFF
. . TRBJ2-5 TRBV3-1 TGTGCCAGCAGCCCGGCGGACCGGGGGGAGACCCAGTACTTC CASSPADRGETQYF
. TRBD2 TRBJ2-1 TRBV2 TGTGCCAGCATGCCCCAACGGGAGGCCTACAATGAGCAGTTCTTC CASMPQREAYNEQFF
. . TRBJ1-2 TRBV5-4 TGTGCCAGCAGGTTGTCGGGTAGCAATGGCTACACCTTC CASRLSGSNGYTF
. . TRBJ1-1 TRBV3-1 TGTGCCAGCAGCCAAGCGGCAGGGCGAACTGAAGCTTTCTTT CASSQAAGRTEAFF
. . TRBJ1-1 TRBV7-9 TGTGCCAGCAGCGAAAACAGGGACTGGGGTGAAGCTTTCTTT CASSENRDWGEAFF
. TRBD1 TRBJ2-3 TRBV7-2 TGTGCCAGCAGCTTAGCATGGACAGGGGGCGGTCCGCAGTATTTT CASSLAWTGGGPQYF
. TRBD2 TRBJ2-5 TRBV2 TGTGCCAGCAGTGATTCACTAGCGGGAGCAGAGACCCAGTACTTC CASSDSLAGAETQYF
. TRBD2 TRBJ2-3 TRBV4-2 TGTGCCAGCAGCCAAGAAGCTGCGCTAGCGGGAGGAGATACGCAGTATTTT CASSQEAALAGGDTQYF
few . TRBJ2-6 TRBV5-5 TGTGCCAGCAGCTTCCAACCGCCTTCTGGGGCCAACGTCCTGACTTTC CASSFQPPSGANVLTF
. TRBD2 TRBJ2-2 TRBV7-9 TGTGCCAGCAGCCCATCCTTCGGCGGGAGAAGGGTCACCGGGGAGCTGTTTTTT CASSPSFGGRRVTGELFF
. . TRBJ2-7 TRBV29-1 TGCAGCGTTGAAGCCGGACAGGGAGGGTACGAGCAGTACTTC CSVEAGQGGYEQYF
. TRBD1 TRBJ2-7 TRBV5-1 TGCGCCAGCAGCCCGACAGGGATCCACGAGCAGTACTTC CASSPTGIHEQYF
. TRBD2 TRBJ2-7 TRBV5-1 TGCGCCAGCAGCTTGTACCCCGGGACTAGCGATCTCTCCTACGAGCAGTACTTC CASSLYPGTSDLSYEQYF
few TRBD2 TRBJ2-7 TRBV11-2 TGTGCCAGCAGCCCCGGGACTAGCGGGAGGGAGCAGTACTTC CASSPGTSGREQYF
few TRBD1 TRBJ2-3 TRBV2 TGTGCCAGCAGTTCTGCTAGGGACAGGGATATACATACGCAGTATTTT CASSSARDRDIHTQYF
. . TRBJ2-1 TRBV5-6 TGTGCCAGCTCCACTAGGGGGAAGAAGTTCTTC CASSTRGKKFF
few . TRBJ2-1 TRBV6-1 TGTGCCAGCAGTGTTTGGACAACAAATGAGCAGTTCTTC CASSVWTTNEQFF
many TRBD1 TRBJ1-2 TRBV6-5 TGTGCCAGCAGTGCCGACAGGGGCGGCTACACCTTC CASSADRGGYTF
few . TRBJ2-7 TRBV5-6 TGTGCCAGCAGCTTGGTAGCGGACTACGAGCAGTACTTC CASSLVADYEQYF
. . TRBJ2-7 TRBV11-2 TGTGCCAGCAGCCTGGACTGGCGGCCCTACGAGCAGTACTTC CASSLDWRPYEQYF
few . TRBJ2-4 TRBV10-3 TGTGCCATCAGTGAGTCGGGGGCTAAAAACATTCAGTACTTC CAISESGAKNIQYF
many TRBD2 TRBJ2-5 TRBV5-6 TGTGCCAGCAGCATGGGAGGACTAGCGGAGAGGGGGACCCAGTACTTC CASSMGGLAERGTQYF